This T cell receptor (beta chain) was sequenced in a study of cytomegalovirus exposure and HLA in healthy donors. Study-wide results and caveats: A later analysis appeared to link common viral pathogens to several of the most significant clusters. Later analysis revealed greater clonal expansion in HLA-associated TCR beta chains than in equally common others. The study dropped some indistinguishable V segments, TRBV6-2 and TRBV6-3 among them. TCR beta V- and J-gene trimming was later associated with a missense DCLRE1C variant.

There are a few counts of this clone. Its antigen is not known. The CDR3 is 13 amino acids. Trimming left V 4 bases short and J 2 bases short, with 11 bases between. Germline V gene sequence: CDR1 GTSNPN, CDR2 SVGIG (reference sequence). PCR employed 60 Vbeta and 13 Jbeta primers. Libraries were prepared by immunoSEQ multiplex PCR; TCRdb keeps only in-frame clonotypes and omits some of them. The sample consists of approximately 90,000 clones, roughly three quarters of them appearing once. The chain recombines TRBV30 with TRBJ2-5; D is perhaps TRBD2 (6 bases). The receptor's source is a man aged 25 to 40 in good health and CMV-seronegative. The source material was PBMCs. This CDR3 reads CAWTMGGQETQYF. The DNA for the CDR3 is TGTGCCTGGACCATGGGAGGACAAGAGACCCAGTACTTC. Variable domain in full (rest from reference TRBV30 and TRBJ2-5): SQTIHQWPATLVQPVGSPLSLECTVEGTSNPNLYWYRQAAGRGLQLLFYSVGIGQISSEVPQNLSASRPQDRQFILSSKKLLLSDSGFYLCAWTMGGQETQYFGPGTRLLVL.